These 7 T cell receptor beta chains were sequenced from one sample in a study of T-cell memory formation after mild COVID-19. MiXCR was run by TCRdb on the 5' RACE reads, yielding one entry per CDR3 protein. The sample shows around 110,000 distinct CDR3 sequences, 15% to 20% of them seen only once. The sample consisted of PBMCs or a T cell subset sorted from them (not recorded which). The receptors were gathered from an adult woman who had mild COVID-19 (a few samples of this study predate the infection). Cell type and time point are not known.

A few counts support this clonotype. V and J are TRBV3-1 and TRBJ2-1; no clear D gene. Germline CDR1 is LGHDT and CDR2 is YNNKEL (reference sequence). CDR3 size: 15 residues. Deletions cut 3 bases from V and 2 bases from J, with 11 bases between. CDR3 loop: CASSHRRNPYNEQFF. CDR3 DNA: TGTGCCAGCAGCCACCGACGGAACCCCTACAATGAGCAGTTCTTC.

This clonotype was observed a few times. V gene TRBV7-9 combines with J gene TRBJ2-2; D might be TRBD1 (6 bases). There are 15 residues in the CDR3. The V and J ends lost 2 bases and 6 bases respectively, with 13 bases between them. The germline V gene encodes CDR1 SEHNR and CDR2 FQNEAQ (reference sequence). CDR3 coding DNA: TGTGCCAGCAGCTTAATGCCAGGGGTTGCCGGGGAGCTGTTTTTT. This codes for CASSLMPGVAGELFF.

The chain joins TRBV4-1 to TRBJ2-1, with 7 positions matching TRBD2. The germline gives CDR1 MGHRA, CDR2 YSYEKL. This CDR3 comprises 16 residues. V lost 0 bases and J lost 2; bases outside the gene matches: 4. CDR3 coding DNA: TGCGCCAGCAGCCAAGATGGGCTAGCGGCCTACAATGAGCAGTTCTTC. Translated, it gives CASSQDGLAAYNEQFF.

V is TRBV12-3 or TRBV12-4 and J is TRBJ2-7; 14 nucleotides agree with TRBD2. The junction had 16 bases not matched to a gene; V was cut back by 6 bases and J by 6 bases. The CDR3 covers 18 residues. The CDR3 bases are TGTGCCAGCAGCCACTCGACTAGCGGGAGGGAACTACTACTCGAGCAGTACTTC. Protein: CASSHSTSGRELLLEQYF.

The chain links TRBV25-1 to TRBJ2-7, with D perhaps TRBD2 (5 bases). Germline CDR1 reads MGHDK; CDR2 reads SYGVNS. V lost 8 bases and J lost 0, with 11 bases in between. CDR3 size: 13 residues. This chain's CDR3 is CASCLRDSYEQYF. The CDR3, as DNA: TGTGCCAGCTGCCTCCGGGACTCCTACGAGCAGTACTTC.

The gene calls are TRBV12-3 or TRBV12-4 and TRBJ2-7; 8 positions agree with TRBD1. The ends lost 3 bases at V and 3 bases at J; junction bases unmatched: 7. The CDR3 sequence is 15 residues long. CDR3 in DNA: TGTGCCAGCAGTTTGGGGACAGGCCTAGGCTACGAGCAGTACTTC. It specifies CASSLGTGLGYEQYF.

The chain links TRBV27 to TRBJ1-1; a possible D gene is TRBD1 (5 bases). CDR1 is MNHEY and CDR2 is SMNVEV in the germline V gene (reference sequence). The CDR3 runs 15 residues. V lost 0 bases and J 4 bases, leaving 12 bases between the germline ends. The CDR3 region is CASSLSSGLSTEAFF. CDR3 in DNA: TGTGCCAGCAGTTTATCGTCGGGGCTGAGCACTGAAGCTTTCTTT.